The clone carrying this T cell receptor beta chain was found a few times. What it binds is not known. V trimming: 5 bases; J trimming: 0 bases; junction bases outside the gene matches: 3. The CDR3 spans 15 residues. The V gene's germline CDR1 is SNHLY and CDR2 FYNNEI. PCR employed 60 Vbeta and 13 Jbeta primers. Sequencing was performed with immunoSEQ multiplex PCR; in TCRdb, only in-frame clones are kept and a portion is missing. The sample contains some 140,000 clones, 66% of which appear only once. The sample is drawn from a study of cytomegalovirus exposure and HLA in healthy donors. Study-wide points: Sequencing likely generated an artifact that appeared as a cluster of highly shared sequence variants. The study found most TCR sequences rare, yet found some public TCRs in many donors. Being productive about 87% or about 30% of the time was typical of most TCR beta V segments in an earlier analysis.

The sample consisted of PBMCs. V usage is TRBV2 and J usage is TRBJ2-1; 8 nucleotides match TRBD2. The receptor was derived from a human donor in good health. CDR3 DNA: TGTGCCAGCAGTCTGAGCGGGAGCTCCTACAATGAGCAGTTCTTC. This encodes CASSLSGSSYNEQFF.